These T cell receptor beta chains were read from a single sample in a study of cytomegalovirus exposure and HLA in healthy donors. The protocol was immunoSEQ multiplex PCR, while the TCRdb copy is restricted to in-frame clones and leaves out a portion. The sample records 130,000 to 150,000 clones, around four fifths being singletons. Sequencing used PBMCs. These receptors all come from a female donor in good health and CMV-seronegative. CDR3s include the opening cysteine and the closing phenylalanine or tryptophan. The order of the fields is D gene, J gene, V gene, clone size, CDR3 DNA, CDR3 protein. A D gene is named only where the DNA matches it firmly. Some rows mark clone size as missing; the rest say once, few, many or name a class of expanded clone.

d_gene: -; j_gene: TRBJ1-3; v_gene: TRBV7-3; abundance: -; CDR3nt: TGTGCCAGCAGCTTAACAGGGACTCGCTCTGGAAACACCATATATTTT; CDR3aa: CASSLTGTRSGNTIYF
d_gene: -; j_gene: TRBJ2-3; v_gene: TRBV5-1; abundance: once; CDR3nt: TGCGCCAGCCGCGCGGGGTTCACAGATACGCAGTATTTT; CDR3aa: CASRAGFTDTQYF
d_gene: -; j_gene: TRBJ2-7; v_gene: TRBV4-3; abundance: -; CDR3nt: TGCGCCAGCAGCCAAGAGAGGCTGGCCTCCTACGAGCAGTACTTC; CDR3aa: CASSQERLASYEQYF
d_gene: TRBD1; j_gene: TRBJ1-5; v_gene: TRBV6-1; abundance: -; CDR3nt: TGTGCCAGCGGGACAGCCAATCAGCCCCAGCATTTT; CDR3aa: CASGTANQPQHF
d_gene: -; j_gene: TRBJ1-1; v_gene: TRBV30; abundance: once; CDR3nt: TGTGCCTGGAGCAGCGTAGGTGGAGGAGGGAGCACTGAAGCTTTCTTT; CDR3aa: CAWSSVGGGGSTEAFF
d_gene: -; j_gene: TRBJ2-7; v_gene: TRBV7-8; abundance: once; CDR3nt: TGTGCCAGCAGCTTGCGGGATCCTACCTACGAGCAGTACTTC; CDR3aa: CASSLRDPTYEQYF
d_gene: -; j_gene: TRBJ1-5; v_gene: TRBV19; abundance: -; CDR3nt: TGTGCCAGTAGTGCCATACAGGTTCTTAGCAATCAGCCCCAGCATTTT; CDR3aa: CASSAIQVLSNQPQHF
d_gene: -; j_gene: TRBJ1-1; v_gene: TRBV6-1; abundance: -; CDR3nt: TGTGCCAGCAGTGACCAGGGTTTACTGAACACTGAAGCTTTCTTT; CDR3aa: CASSDQGLLNTEAFF
d_gene: -; j_gene: TRBJ1-2; v_gene: TRBV6-1; abundance: -; CDR3nt: TGTGCCAGCAGTGAACCCAGCGATGGCTACACCTTC; CDR3aa: CASSEPSDGYTF
d_gene: -; j_gene: TRBJ2-7; v_gene: TRBV6-5; abundance: once; CDR3nt: TGTGCCACCCAGGGGAACGCCTACGAGCAGTACTTC; CDR3aa: CATQGNAYEQYF
d_gene: -; j_gene: TRBJ2-7; v_gene: TRBV11-2; abundance: -; CDR3nt: TGTGCCAGCACCGGCTTTGTGGGAGCCTTCTCCTACGAGCAGTACTTC; CDR3aa: CASTGFVGAFSYEQYF
d_gene: -; j_gene: TRBJ1-1; v_gene: TRBV6-4; abundance: once; CDR3nt: TGTGCCAGCAGTGAAACAGACGGGAGCACTGAAGCTTTCTTT; CDR3aa: CASSETDGSTEAFF
d_gene: TRBD2; j_gene: TRBJ2-3; v_gene: TRBV29-1; abundance: -; CDR3nt: TGCAGCGTTGAAGCCGGGACTAGCGGGAGGTTTGGCACAGATACGCAGTATTTT; CDR3aa: CSVEAGTSGRFGTDTQYF
d_gene: TRBD2; j_gene: TRBJ2-7; v_gene: TRBV5-8; abundance: -; CDR3nt: TGTGCCAGCAGCTTGACAGCGGGGGGCAACGAGCAGTACTTC; CDR3aa: CASSLTAGGNEQYF
d_gene: -; j_gene: TRBJ2-7; v_gene: TRBV30; abundance: -; CDR3nt: TGTGCCTGGAGTGTAGCAGGGGCCTACGAGCAGTACTTC; CDR3aa: CAWSVAGAYEQYF
d_gene: -; j_gene: TRBJ1-5; v_gene: TRBV2; abundance: -; CDR3nt: TGTGCCAGCAGTGTACAGAGAAGTCAGCCCCAGCATTTT; CDR3aa: CASSVQRSQPQHF
d_gene: TRBD1; j_gene: TRBJ2-5; v_gene: TRBV7-2; abundance: -; CDR3nt: TGTGCCAGCAGCTTAGACAGGGGGCAGGTGGAGACCCAGTACTTC; CDR3aa: CASSLDRGQVETQYF
d_gene: -; j_gene: TRBJ2-2; v_gene: TRBV27; abundance: -; CDR3nt: TGTGCCAGCAGTATGCGGGACAGTGGCACCGGGGAGCTGTTTTTT; CDR3aa: CASSMRDSGTGELFF
d_gene: TRBD1; j_gene: TRBJ2-3; v_gene: TRBV7-2; abundance: -; CDR3nt: TGTGCCAGCAGCTTCAGGTGGGGGACAGCAGATACGCAGTATTTT; CDR3aa: CASSFRWGTADTQYF
d_gene: TRBD1; j_gene: TRBJ1-4; v_gene: TRBV28; abundance: -; CDR3nt: TGTGCCAGCAGTACCTACGGACAGGGGAATGAAAAACTGTTTTTT; CDR3aa: CASSTYGQGNEKLFF
d_gene: TRBD1; j_gene: TRBJ2-1; v_gene: TRBV6-1; abundance: few; CDR3nt: TGTGCCAGCAGTGGCCGGACAGGGGGCCTCTACAATGAGCAGTTCTTC; CDR3aa: CASSGRTGGLYNEQFF
d_gene: TRBD1; j_gene: TRBJ2-1; v_gene: TRBV5-1; abundance: few; CDR3nt: TGCGCCAGCAGCGTTCCGGGACAGGTTTACAATGAGCAGTTCTTC; CDR3aa: CASSVPGQVYNEQFF
d_gene: TRBD1; j_gene: TRBJ1-2; v_gene: TRBV5-4; abundance: -; CDR3nt: TGTGCCAGCAGCTTGGACAGGGGTTACTATGGCTACACCTTC; CDR3aa: CASSLDRGYYGYTF
d_gene: -; j_gene: TRBJ2-7; v_gene: TRBV4-2; abundance: -; CDR3nt: TGTGCCAGCAGCCAAACACTAAGGCCTAGGAATTACGAGCAGTACTTC; CDR3aa: CASSQTLRPRNYEQYF
d_gene: -; j_gene: TRBJ1-2; v_gene: TRBV7-8; abundance: -; CDR3nt: TGTGCCAGCAGCTCAACGGAGGGTCGGCGGTATGGCTACACCTTC; CDR3aa: CASSSTEGRRYGYTF
d_gene: TRBD2; j_gene: TRBJ2-1; v_gene: TRBV5-4; abundance: once; CDR3nt: TGTGCCAGCAGTCCCGGGACTAGCGGGAGTTCCGCATTTGGTGAGCAGTTCTTC; CDR3aa: CASSPGTSGSSAFGEQFF
d_gene: -; j_gene: TRBJ2-5; v_gene: TRBV4-1; abundance: -; CDR3nt: TGCGCCAGCAGCCAAGACGAGCAGGCACGGGAGACCCAGTACTTC; CDR3aa: CASSQDEQARETQYF
d_gene: TRBD1; j_gene: TRBJ2-4; v_gene: TRBV27; abundance: -; CDR3nt: TGTGCCAGCAGTCCAGATACAGGGGAGGCCAAAAACATTCAGTACTTC; CDR3aa: CASSPDTGEAKNIQYF
d_gene: TRBD2; j_gene: TRBJ2-2; v_gene: TRBV12-5; abundance: -; CDR3nt: TGTGCTAGTGGTTCCAGGATTAGCGGGAGATCTTCCGGGGAGCTGTTTTTT; CDR3aa: CASGSRISGRSSGELFF
d_gene: TRBD1; j_gene: TRBJ2-4; v_gene: TRBV6-6; abundance: -; CDR3nt: TGTGCCAGCAGTTTCCGGACAGGGTCCGCCAAAAACATTCAGTACTTC; CDR3aa: CASSFRTGSAKNIQYF
d_gene: TRBD1; j_gene: TRBJ1-1; v_gene: TRBV5-1; abundance: -; CDR3nt: TGCGCCAGCAGCTCTCCAGAACAGGGGTCGGGCACTGAAGCTTTCTTT; CDR3aa: CASSSPEQGSGTEAFF
d_gene: TRBD1; j_gene: TRBJ1-5; v_gene: TRBV28; abundance: -; CDR3nt: TGTGCCAGCAGTACAGGGGGCGGCAATCAGCCCCAGCATTTT; CDR3aa: CASSTGGGNQPQHF
d_gene: TRBD1; j_gene: TRBJ1-2; v_gene: TRBV19; abundance: once; CDR3nt: TGTGCCAGTAGTCTCGGACAGGGACGGGGCTACACCTTC; CDR3aa: CASSLGQGRGYTF
d_gene: -; j_gene: TRBJ1-1; v_gene: TRBV4-3; abundance: few; CDR3nt: TGCGCCAGCAGCCAAGAGAGGATGGTTGAAGCTTTCTTT; CDR3aa: CASSQERMVEAFF
d_gene: TRBD1; j_gene: TRBJ2-2; v_gene: TRBV23-1; abundance: -; CDR3nt: TGCGCCAGTCCTCTTTGGGACAGGGGCGAGAACACCGGGGAGCTGTTTTTT; CDR3aa: CASPLWDRGENTGELFF
d_gene: TRBD1; j_gene: TRBJ2-7; v_gene: TRBV28; abundance: -; CDR3nt: TGTGCCAGCAGTCTTCCGGGGACAGGGACTTCCTACGAGCAGTACTTC; CDR3aa: CASSLPGTGTSYEQYF